This T cell receptor (beta chain) was sequenced in a study of blood T cell repertoires in COVID-19. Study in general: Spain, Italy and the United States supplied samples that represented acute and convalescent COVID-19.

Looked up from germline, CDR1 is SGHKS and CDR2 is YYEKEE (reference sequence). V was trimmed by 1 base and J by 3 bases, leaving 11 bases between them. The CDR3 loop spans 15 amino acids. Seattle enrolled patients during active infection and tracked them longitudinally. Data came from immunoSEQ multiplex PCR; TCRdb stores just in-frame clones and leaves some out. In the table there are 300,000 to 350,000 clones, around nine tenths of which are singletons. The chain employs TRBV5-5 and TRBJ1-3, with a weak D call TRBD1 (5 bases). This receptor was obtained from a woman in her twenties or thirties with COVID-19, enrolled during active disease. What was sequenced was peripheral blood. The CDR3 spells CASSLQGLNGNTIYF. The CDR3 DNA reads TGTGCCAGCAGCTTGCAGGGATTAAATGGAAACACCATATATTTT.